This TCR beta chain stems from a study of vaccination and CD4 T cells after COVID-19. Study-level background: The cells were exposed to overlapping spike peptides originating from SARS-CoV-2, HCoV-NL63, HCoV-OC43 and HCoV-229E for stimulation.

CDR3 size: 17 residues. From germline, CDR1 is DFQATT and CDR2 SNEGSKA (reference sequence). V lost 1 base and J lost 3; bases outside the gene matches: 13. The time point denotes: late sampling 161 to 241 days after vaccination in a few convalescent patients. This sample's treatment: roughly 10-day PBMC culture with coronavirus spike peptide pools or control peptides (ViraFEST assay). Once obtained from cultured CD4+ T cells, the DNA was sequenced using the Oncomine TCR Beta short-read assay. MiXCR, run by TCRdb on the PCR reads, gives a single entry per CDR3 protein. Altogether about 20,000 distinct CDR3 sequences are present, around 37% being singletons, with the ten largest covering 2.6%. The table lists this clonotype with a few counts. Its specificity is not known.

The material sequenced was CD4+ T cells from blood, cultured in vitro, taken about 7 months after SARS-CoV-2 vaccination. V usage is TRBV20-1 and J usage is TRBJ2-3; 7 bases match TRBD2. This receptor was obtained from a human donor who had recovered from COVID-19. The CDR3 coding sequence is TGCAGTGCTAGAGGAATTGGACTAGACATCTCAACAGATACGCAGTATTTT. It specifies CSARGIGLDISTDTQYF.